The clone carrying this TCR beta chain was seen more than once but under ten times. The target antigen is unknown. Other nucleotide sequences from this sample produce the same CDR3. These data originate in a study of beta chain features in type 1 diabetes. Study context: Taken together, all samples contributed 107,917,701 examined sorted cells. General observations from the study: Within each of all four CD4+ subsets, Type 1 diabetes patients had TCRB CDR3s that were moderately but significantly shorter. Sequencing used cDNA, and cells with high TCR expression could therefore be over-represented.

Researchers reported sorting CD4+ naive, central memory, regulatory and stem cell-like memory cells via CD45RO/CCR7/CD25/CD127/CD95/CD27. cDNA synthesis used the whole RNA isolate, giving expressed TCRB sequences. Repertoires were generated with immunoSEQ multiplex PCR, while TCRdb's copy carries only in-frame clones and drops some. The sample includes about 190,000 clones, approximately 8.4% seen only once; the top ten take roughly 0.46%. Germline values: CDR1 KGHSH, CDR2 LQKENI. Trimming took off 3 bases at V and 2 bases at J, with 3 bases between the two ends. The CDR3 runs to 12 residues. The origin of this receptor is a man younger than 35 with type 1 diabetes. The V gene is TRBV18, the J gene TRBJ2-3; D not resolved. Material for sequencing was central memory CD4+ T cells from blood. The CDR3 DNA reads as TGTGCCAGCTCACCTAACACAGATACGCAGTATTTT. This gives the protein CASSPNTDTQYF.